This T cell receptor beta chain derives from a study of blood T cell repertoires in COVID-19. Sequencing was performed with immunoSEQ multiplex PCR; in TCRdb, only in-frame clones are kept and a portion is missing. The sample carries 20,000 or so clones, 86% recorded once. The V end lost 4 bases, the J end lost 4 bases, and 16 bases lay between the germline ends. Germline V gives CDR1 KGHDR, CDR2 SFDVKD. The CDR3 has 16 amino acids. The specimen was peripheral blood. The TCR was taken from a man between 50 and 59 years old with active COVID-19. The J gene is TRBJ2-1, the V gene TRBV24-1, with a weak D call TRBD1 (6 bases). The CDR3 loop reads CATSDMRGKAYNEQFF. The CDR3 DNA reads as TGTGCCACCAGTGACATGAGGGGGAAGGCATACAATGAGCAGTTCTTC.